The rows below give T cell receptor beta chains drawn from one sample of a study of PD-1 blockade in classical Hodgkin lymphoma. Assay used: immunoSEQ multiplex PCR; TCRdb lists only in-frame clones, some missing. The sample includes under 45,000 clones, about 70% of them seen just once. The sequenced sample was peripheral blood mononuclear cells (PBMCs), obtained at baseline. The source is a human donor with classical Hodgkin lymphoma. CDR3s include the opening cysteine and the closing phenylalanine or tryptophan. A D gene is named only where the DNA matches it firmly. Where a row states a size, it is once, few, many or the class of an expanded clone; other rows omit it.

size: NA
J: TRBJ2-7
V: TRBV11-3
D: TRBD2
DNA: TGTGCCAGCAGTAGGACTAGCGGATCCTACGAGCAGTACTTC
CDR3: CASSRTSGSYEQYF

size: NA
J: TRBJ2-5
V: TRBV6-6
D: NA
DNA: TGTGCCAGCAAAAAAGGCGGGGCAGAGACCCAGTACTTC
CDR3: CASKKGGAETQYF

size: NA
J: TRBJ2-1
V: TRBV9
D: NA
DNA: TGTGCCAGCAGCGTAGGGGACAATGAGCAGTTCTTC
CDR3: CASSVGDNEQFF

size: NA
J: TRBJ1-6
V: TRBV27
D: TRBD1
DNA: TGTGCCAGCAGCTCCGGGACAGGGAATTCACCCCTCCACTTT
CDR3: CASSSGTGNSPLHF

size: NA
J: TRBJ2-3
V: TRBV7-3
D: TRBD1
DNA: TGTGCCAGCAGCAGGGGGCAGACAGATACGCAGTATTTT
CDR3: CASSRGQTDTQYF

size: NA
J: TRBJ1-1
V: TRBV7-9
D: TRBD1
DNA: TGTGCCAGCAGCTTGGGGGACAGGGGCGACACTGAAGCTTTCTTT
CDR3: CASSLGDRGDTEAFF

size: NA
J: TRBJ2-7
V: TRBV11-2
D: NA
DNA: TGTGCCAGCACCTCCCTAGGAGGGTCCTACGAGCAGTACTTC
CDR3: CASTSLGGSYEQYF

size: few
J: TRBJ1-2
V: TRBV12-5
D: NA
DNA: TGTGCTAGTGGTTTGGGGACCACTAACTATGGCTACACCTTC
CDR3: CASGLGTTNYGYTF

size: NA
J: TRBJ1-1
V: TRBV28
D: NA
DNA: TGTGCCAGCAGTTTAATCACCACTGAAGCTTTCTTT
CDR3: CASSLITTEAFF

size: few
J: TRBJ1-3
V: TRBV14
D: NA
DNA: TGTGCCAGCAGCCGATCTGGAAACACCATATATTTT
CDR3: CASSRSGNTIYF

size: NA
J: TRBJ2-1
V: TRBV18
D: NA
DNA: TGTGCCAGCTTCCTGGGGGTTTCCTACAATGAGCAGTTCTTC
CDR3: CASFLGVSYNEQFF

size: NA
J: TRBJ2-1
V: TRBV7-2
D: NA
DNA: TGTGCCAGCAGCTTAGTCGGGTGGGGCGTGGACAATGAGCAGTTCTTC
CDR3: CASSLVGWGVDNEQFF

size: once
J: TRBJ2-6
V: TRBV7-9
D: NA
DNA: TGTGCCAGCAGCTTACTGCCCGGTAGCTCTGGGGCCAACGTCCTGACTTTC
CDR3: CASSLLPGSSGANVLTF